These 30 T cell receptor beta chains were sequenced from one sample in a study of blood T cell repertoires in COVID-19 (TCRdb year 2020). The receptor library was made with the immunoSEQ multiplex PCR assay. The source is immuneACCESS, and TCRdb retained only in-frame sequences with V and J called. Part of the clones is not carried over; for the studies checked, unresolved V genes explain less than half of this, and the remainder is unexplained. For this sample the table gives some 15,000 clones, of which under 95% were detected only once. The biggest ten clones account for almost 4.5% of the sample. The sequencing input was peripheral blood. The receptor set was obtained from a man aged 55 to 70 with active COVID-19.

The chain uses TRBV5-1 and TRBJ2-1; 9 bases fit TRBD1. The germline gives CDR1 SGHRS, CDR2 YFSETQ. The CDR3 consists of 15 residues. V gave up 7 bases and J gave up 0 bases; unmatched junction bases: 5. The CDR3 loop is CASWATGGSYNEQFF. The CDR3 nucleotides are TGCGCCAGCTGGGCGACAGGGGGCTCCTACAATGAGCAGTTCTTC.

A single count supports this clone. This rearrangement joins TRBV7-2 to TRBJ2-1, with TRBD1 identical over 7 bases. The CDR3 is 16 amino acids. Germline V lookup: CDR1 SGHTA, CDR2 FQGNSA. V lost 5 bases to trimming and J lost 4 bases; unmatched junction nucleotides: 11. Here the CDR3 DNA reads TGTGCCAGCAGCCCCGGATACTGGGACAGTTACAATGAGCAGTTCTTC. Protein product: CASSPGYWDSYNEQFF.

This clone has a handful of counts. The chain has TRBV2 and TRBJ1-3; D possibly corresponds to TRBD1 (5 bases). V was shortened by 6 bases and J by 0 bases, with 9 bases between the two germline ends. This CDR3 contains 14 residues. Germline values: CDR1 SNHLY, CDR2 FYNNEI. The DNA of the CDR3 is TGTGCCAGCAGCACCAGGGTCTCTGGAAACACCATATATTTT. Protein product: CASSTRVSGNTIYF.

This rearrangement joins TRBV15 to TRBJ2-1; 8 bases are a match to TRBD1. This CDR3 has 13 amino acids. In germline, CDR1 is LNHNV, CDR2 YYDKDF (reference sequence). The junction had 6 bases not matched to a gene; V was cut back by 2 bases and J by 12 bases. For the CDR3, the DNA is TGTGCCACCAGCAGACCCCGAACAGGGGGGCAGTTCTTC. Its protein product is CATSRPRTGGQFF.

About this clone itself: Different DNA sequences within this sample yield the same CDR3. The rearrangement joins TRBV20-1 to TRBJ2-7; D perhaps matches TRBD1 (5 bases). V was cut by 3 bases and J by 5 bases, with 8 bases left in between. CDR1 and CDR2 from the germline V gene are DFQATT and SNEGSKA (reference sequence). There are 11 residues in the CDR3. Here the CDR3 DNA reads TGCAGTGCTAGGTCAGGGCACGAGCAGTACGTC. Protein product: CSARSGHEQYV.

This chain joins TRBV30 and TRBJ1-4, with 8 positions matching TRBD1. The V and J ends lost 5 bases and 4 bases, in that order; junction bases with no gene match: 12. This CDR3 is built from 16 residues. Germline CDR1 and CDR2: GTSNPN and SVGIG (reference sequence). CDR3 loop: CAWGWETGVVNEKLFF. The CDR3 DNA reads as TGTGCCTGGGGTTGGGAGACAGGGGTTGTTAATGAAAAACTGTTTTTT.

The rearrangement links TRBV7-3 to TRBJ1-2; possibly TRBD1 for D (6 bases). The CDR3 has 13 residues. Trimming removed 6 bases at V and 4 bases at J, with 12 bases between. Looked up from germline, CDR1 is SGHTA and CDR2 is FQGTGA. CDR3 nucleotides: TGTGCCAGCAGTCCAGACAGGACCTATGGCTACACCTTC. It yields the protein CASSPDRTYGYTF.

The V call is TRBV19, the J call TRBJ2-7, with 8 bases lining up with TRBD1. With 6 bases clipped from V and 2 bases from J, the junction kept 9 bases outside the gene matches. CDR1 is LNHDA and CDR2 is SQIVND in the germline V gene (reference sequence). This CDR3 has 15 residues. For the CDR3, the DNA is TGTGCCAGTAGATACCTGGGGACAGGCACCTACGAGCAGTACTTC. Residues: CASRYLGTGTYEQYF.

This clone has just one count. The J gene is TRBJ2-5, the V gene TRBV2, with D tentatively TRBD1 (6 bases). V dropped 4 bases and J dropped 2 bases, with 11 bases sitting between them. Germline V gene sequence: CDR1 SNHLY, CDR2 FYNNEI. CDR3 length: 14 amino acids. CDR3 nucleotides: TGTGCCAGCAGTGCCTACAGGGATCAAGAGACCCAGTACTTC. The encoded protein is CASSAYRDQETQYF.

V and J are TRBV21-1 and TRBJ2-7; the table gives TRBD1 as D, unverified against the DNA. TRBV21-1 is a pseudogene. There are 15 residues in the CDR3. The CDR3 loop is CASSKVLGQDDEQYV. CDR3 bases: TGTGCCAGCAGCAAAGTTTTGGGACAGGACGACGAGCAGTACGTC.

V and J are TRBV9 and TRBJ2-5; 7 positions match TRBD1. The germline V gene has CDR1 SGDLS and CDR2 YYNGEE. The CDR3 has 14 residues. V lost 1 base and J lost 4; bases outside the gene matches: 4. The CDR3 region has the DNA TGTGCCAGCAGCGTAAACAGGGGTGGAGAGACCCAGTACTTC. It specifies CASSVNRGGETQYF.

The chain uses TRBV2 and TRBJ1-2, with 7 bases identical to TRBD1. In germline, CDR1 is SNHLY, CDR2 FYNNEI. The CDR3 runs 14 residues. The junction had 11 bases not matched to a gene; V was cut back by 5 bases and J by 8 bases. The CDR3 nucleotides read TGTGCCAGCAGTACACCGGGACAGCTGTGGGGCTACACCTTC. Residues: CASSTPGQLWGYTF. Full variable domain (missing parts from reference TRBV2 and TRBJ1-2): EPEVTQTPSHQVTQMGQEVILRCVPISNHLYFYWYRQILGQKVEFLVSFYNNEISEKSEIFDDQFSVERPDGSNFTLKIRSTKLEDSAMYFCASSTPGQLWGYTFGSGTRLTVV.

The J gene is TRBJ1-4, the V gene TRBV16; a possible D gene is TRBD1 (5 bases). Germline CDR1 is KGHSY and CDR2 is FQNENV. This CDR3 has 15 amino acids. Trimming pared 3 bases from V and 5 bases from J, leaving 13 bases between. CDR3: CASSHEQEQNEKLFF. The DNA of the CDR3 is TGTGCCAGCAGCCATGAACAGGAGCAAAATGAAAAACTGTTTTTT.

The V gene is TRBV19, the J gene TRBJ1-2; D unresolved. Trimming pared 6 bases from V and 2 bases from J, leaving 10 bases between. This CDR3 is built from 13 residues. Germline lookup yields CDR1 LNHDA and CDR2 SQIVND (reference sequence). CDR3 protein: CASSQDSNYGYTF. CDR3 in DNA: TGTGCCAGTAGCCAAGACTCCAACTATGGCTACACCTTC.

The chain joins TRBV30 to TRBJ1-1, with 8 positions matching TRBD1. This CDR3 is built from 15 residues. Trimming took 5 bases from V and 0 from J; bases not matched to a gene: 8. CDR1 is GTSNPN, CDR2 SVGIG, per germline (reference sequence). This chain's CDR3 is CAWADREYMNTEAFF. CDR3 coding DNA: TGTGCCTGGGCGGACAGGGAGTATATGAACACTGAAGCTTTCTTT.

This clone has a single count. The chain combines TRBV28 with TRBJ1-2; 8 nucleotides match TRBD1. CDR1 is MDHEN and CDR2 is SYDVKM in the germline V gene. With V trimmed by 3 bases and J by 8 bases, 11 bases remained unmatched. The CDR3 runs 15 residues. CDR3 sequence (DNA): TGTGCCAGCAGTTTTTACGACAGGGGTTTGTGGGGCTACACCTTC. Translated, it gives CASSFYDRGLWGYTF.

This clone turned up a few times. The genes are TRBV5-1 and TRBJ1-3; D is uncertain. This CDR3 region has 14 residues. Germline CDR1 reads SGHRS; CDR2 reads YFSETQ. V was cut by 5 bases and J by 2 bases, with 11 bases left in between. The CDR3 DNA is TGCGCCAGCAGTTGGGGAGGCGCTGGAAACACCATATATTTT. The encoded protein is CASSWGGAGNTIYF.

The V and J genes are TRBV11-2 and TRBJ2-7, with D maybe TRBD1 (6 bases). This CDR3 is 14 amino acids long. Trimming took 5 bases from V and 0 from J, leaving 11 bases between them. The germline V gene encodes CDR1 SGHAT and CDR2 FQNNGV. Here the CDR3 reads CASSPGQYSYEQYV. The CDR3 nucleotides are TGTGCCAGCAGCCCCGGACAGTACTCCTACGAGCAGTACGTC.

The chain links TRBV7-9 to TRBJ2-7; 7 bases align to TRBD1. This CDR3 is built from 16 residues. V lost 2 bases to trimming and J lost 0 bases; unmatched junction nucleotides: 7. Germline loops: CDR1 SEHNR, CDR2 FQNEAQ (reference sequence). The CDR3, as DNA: TGTGCCAGCAGCTTAACCCCTCGGGACAGCTCCTACGAGCAGTACTTC. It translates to CASSLTPRDSSYEQYF.

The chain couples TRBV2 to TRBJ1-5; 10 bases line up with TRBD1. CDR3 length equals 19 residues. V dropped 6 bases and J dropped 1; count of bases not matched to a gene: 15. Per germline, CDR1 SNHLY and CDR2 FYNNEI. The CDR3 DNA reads TGTGCCAGCAGGGGGACAGGGGAACTCCAAAAAGGGAGCAATCAGCCCCAGCATTTT. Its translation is CASRGTGELQKGSNQPQHF. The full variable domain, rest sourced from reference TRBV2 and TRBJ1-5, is EPEVTQTPSHQVTQMGQEVILRCVPISNHLYFYWYRQILGQKVEFLVSFYNNEISEKSEIFDDQFSVERPDGSNFTLKIRSTKLEDSAMYFCASRGTGELQKGSNQPQHFGDGTRLSIL.

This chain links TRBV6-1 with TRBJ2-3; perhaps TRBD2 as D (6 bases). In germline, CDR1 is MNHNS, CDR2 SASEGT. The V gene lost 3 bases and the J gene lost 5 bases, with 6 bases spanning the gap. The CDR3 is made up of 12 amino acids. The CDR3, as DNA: TGTGCCAGCAGTGAGCGGGGAGATACGCAGTATTTT. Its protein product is CASSERGDTQYF.

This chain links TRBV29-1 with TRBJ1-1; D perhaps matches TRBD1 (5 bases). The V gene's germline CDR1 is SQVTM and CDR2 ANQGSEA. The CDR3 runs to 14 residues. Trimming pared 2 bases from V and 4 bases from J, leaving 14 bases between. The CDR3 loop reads CSVEPGLGSTEAFF. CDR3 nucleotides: TGCAGCGTTGAACCGGGACTTGGGAGCACTGAAGCTTTCTTT.

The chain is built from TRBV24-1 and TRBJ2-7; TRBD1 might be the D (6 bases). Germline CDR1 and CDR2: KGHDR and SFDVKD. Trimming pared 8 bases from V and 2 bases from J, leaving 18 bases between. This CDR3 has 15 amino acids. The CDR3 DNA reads TGTGCCACCAAAACCGGGACAATTCTCACCTACGAGCAGTACGTC. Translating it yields CATKTGTILTYEQYV.

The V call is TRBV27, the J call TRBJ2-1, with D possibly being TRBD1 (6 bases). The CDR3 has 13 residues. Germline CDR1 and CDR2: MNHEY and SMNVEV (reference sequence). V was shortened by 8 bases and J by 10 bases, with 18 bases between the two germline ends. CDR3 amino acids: CASRYPTGHEQFF. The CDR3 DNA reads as TGTGCCAGCCGGTACCCGACAGGCCACGAGCAGTTCTTC.

In nucleotides, the CDR3 is TGTGCCATCAGTGACAGACAGAACCCCTATGGCTACACCTTC. Translation: CAISDRQNPYGYTF. The chain combines TRBV10-3 with TRBJ1-2, with a tentative D call TRBD1 (5 bases). The length of the CDR3 is 14 residues. Germline CDR1 is ENHRY and CDR2 is SYGVKD. V lost 3 bases to trimming and J lost 4 bases, with 12 bases between them.

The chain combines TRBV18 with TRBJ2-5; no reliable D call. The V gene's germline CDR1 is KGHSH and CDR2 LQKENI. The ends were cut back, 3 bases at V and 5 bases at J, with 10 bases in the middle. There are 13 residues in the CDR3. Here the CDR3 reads CASSPGPRETQYF. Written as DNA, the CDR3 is TGTGCCAGCTCACCGGGTCCTAGGGAGACCCAGTACTTC.

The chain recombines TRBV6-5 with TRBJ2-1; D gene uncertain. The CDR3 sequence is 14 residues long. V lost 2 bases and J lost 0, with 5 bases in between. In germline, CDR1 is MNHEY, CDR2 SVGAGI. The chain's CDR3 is CASSYRSSYNEQFF. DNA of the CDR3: TGTGCCAGCAGTTACAGGAGCTCCTACAATGAGCAGTTCTTC.

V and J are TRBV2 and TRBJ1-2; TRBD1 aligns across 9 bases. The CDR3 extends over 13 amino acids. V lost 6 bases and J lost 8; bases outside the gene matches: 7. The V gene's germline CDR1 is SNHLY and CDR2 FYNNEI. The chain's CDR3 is CASRTGGKGGYTF. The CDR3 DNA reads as TGTGCCAGCAGGACAGGGGGTAAAGGGGGCTACACCTTC. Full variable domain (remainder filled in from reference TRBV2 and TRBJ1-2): EPEVTQTPSHQVTQMGQEVILRCVPISNHLYFYWYRQILGQKVEFLVSFYNNEISEKSEIFDDQFSVERPDGSNFTLKIRSTKLEDSAMYFCASRTGGKGGYTFGSGTRLTVV.

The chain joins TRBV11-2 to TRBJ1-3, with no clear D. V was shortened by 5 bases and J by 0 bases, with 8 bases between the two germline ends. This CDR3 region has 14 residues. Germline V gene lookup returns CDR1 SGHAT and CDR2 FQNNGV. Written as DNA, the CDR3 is TGTGCCAGCAGCCTCGGACTCTCTGGAAACACCATATATTTT. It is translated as CASSLGLSGNTIYF.

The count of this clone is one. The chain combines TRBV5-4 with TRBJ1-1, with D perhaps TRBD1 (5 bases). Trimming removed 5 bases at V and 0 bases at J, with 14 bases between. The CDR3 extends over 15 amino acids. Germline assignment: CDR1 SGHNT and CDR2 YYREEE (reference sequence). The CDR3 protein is CASSGPRVMNTEAFF. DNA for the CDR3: TGTGCCAGCAGTGGACCCAGGGTCATGAACACTGAAGCTTTCTTT.